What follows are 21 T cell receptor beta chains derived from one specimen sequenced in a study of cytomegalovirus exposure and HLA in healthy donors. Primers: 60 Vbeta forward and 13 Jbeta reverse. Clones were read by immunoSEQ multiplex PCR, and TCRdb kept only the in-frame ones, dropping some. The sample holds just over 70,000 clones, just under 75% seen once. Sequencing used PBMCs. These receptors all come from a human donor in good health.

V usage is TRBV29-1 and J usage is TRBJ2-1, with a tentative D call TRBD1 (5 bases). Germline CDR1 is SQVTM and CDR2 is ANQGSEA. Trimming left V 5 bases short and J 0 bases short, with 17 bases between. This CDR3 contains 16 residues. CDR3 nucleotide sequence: TGCAGCGTTCGCCCTCGGCACAGGAACTCCTACAATGAGCAGTTCTTC. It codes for CSVRPRHRNSYNEQFF.

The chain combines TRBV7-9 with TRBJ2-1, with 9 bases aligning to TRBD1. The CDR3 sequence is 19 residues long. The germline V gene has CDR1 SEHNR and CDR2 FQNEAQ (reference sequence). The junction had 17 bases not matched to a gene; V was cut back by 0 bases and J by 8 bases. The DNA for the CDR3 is TGTGCCAGCAGCTTAGCGTTGAGTTTTGGGACAGGGATTAACCATGAGCAGTTCTTC. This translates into CASSLALSFGTGINHEQFF. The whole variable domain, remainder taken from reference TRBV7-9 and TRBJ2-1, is DTGVSQNPRHKITKRGQNVTFRCDPISEHNRLYWYRQTLGQGPEFLTYFQNEAQLEKSRLLSDRFSAERPKGSFSTLEIQRTEQGDSAMYLCASSLALSFGTGINHEQFFGPGTRLTVL.

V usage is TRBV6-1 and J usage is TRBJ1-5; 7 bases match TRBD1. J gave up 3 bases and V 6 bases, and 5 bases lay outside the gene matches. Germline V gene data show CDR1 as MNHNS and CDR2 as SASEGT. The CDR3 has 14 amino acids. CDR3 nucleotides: TGTGCCAGCAGGCAGGGGGACGACAATCAGCCCCAGCATTTT. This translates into CASRQGDDNQPQHF.

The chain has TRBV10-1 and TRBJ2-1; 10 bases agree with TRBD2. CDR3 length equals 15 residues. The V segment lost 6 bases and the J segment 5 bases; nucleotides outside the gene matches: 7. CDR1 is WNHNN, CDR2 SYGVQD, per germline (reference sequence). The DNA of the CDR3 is TGCGCCAGCAGAGATGGACTAGCGGAAAACAATGAGCAGTTCTTC. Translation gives CASRDGLAENNEQFF.

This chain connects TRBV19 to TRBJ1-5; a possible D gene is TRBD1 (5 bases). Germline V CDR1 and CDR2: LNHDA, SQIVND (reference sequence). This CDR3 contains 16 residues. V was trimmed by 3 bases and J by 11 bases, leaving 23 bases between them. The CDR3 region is CASSILPFLQETAQHF. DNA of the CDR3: TGTGCCAGTAGTATTCTCCCCTTCTTACAGGAGACGGCCCAGCATTTT.

The CDR3 region is CASREGLQSKYF. DNA of the CDR3: TGTGCCAGCAGGGAGGGCCTACAAAGCAAGTACTTC. V is TRBV2 and J is TRBJ2-5; tentative D call: TRBD2 (6 bases). Per germline, CDR1 SNHLY and CDR2 FYNNEI. The CDR3 consists of 12 residues. Trimming shortened V by 6 bases and J by 12 bases, and 17 bases separated the two germline ends.

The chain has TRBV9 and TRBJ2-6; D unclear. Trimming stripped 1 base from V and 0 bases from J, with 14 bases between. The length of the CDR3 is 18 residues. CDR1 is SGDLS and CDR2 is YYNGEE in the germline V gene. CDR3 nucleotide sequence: TGTGCCAGCAGCGTATTATCACAGACCAGCTCTGGGGCCAACGTCCTGACTTTC. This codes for CASSVLSQTSSGANVLTF.

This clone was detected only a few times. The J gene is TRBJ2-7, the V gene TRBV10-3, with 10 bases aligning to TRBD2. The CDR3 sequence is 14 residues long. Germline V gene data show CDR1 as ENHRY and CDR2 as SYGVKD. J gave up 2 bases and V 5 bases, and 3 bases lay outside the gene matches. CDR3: CAISRLAGPYEQYF. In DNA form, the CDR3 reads TGTGCCATCAGTAGACTAGCGGGCCCCTACGAGCAGTACTTC.

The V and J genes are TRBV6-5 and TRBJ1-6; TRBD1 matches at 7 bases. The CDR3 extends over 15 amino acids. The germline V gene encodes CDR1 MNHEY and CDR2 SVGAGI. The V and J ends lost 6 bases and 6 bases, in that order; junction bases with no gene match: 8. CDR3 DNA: TGTGCCAGCAGACCAGGACAGGACCCTAATTCACCCCTCCACTTT. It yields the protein CASRPGQDPNSPLHF.

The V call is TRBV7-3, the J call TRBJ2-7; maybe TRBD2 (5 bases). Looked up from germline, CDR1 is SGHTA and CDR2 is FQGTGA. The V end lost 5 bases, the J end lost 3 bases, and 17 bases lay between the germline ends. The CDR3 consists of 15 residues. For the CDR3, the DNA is TGTGCCAGCAGCGTGGAAGGTGGGAGCTACTACGAGCAGTACTTC. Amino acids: CASSVEGGSYYEQYF.

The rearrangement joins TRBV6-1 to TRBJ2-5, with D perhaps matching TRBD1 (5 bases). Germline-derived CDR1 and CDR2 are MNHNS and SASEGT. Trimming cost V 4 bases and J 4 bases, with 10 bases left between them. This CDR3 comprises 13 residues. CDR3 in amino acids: CASSAMGRETQYF. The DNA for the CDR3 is TGTGCCAGCAGTGCTATGGGGCGAGAGACCCAGTACTTC.

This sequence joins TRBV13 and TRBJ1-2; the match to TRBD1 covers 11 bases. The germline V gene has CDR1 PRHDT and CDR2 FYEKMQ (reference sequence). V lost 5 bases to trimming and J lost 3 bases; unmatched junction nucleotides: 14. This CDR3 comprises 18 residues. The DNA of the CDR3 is TGTGCCAGCAGCCTATACATCGGGACAGGGGGATTCGACTATGGCTACACCTTC. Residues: CASSLYIGTGGFDYGYTF.

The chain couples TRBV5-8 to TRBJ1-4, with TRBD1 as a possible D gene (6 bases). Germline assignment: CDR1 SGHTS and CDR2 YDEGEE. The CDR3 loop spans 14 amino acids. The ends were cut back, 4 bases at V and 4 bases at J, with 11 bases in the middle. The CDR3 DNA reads TGTGCCAGCAGCCGGGACATCTTTAATGAAAAACTGTTTTTT. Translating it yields CASSRDIFNEKLFF.

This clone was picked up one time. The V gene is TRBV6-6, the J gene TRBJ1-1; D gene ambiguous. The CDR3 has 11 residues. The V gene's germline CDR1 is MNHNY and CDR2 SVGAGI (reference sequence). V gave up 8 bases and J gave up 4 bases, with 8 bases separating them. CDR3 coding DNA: TGTGCCAGCCGCGGGGTCACTGAAGCTTTCTTT. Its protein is CASRGVTEAFF.

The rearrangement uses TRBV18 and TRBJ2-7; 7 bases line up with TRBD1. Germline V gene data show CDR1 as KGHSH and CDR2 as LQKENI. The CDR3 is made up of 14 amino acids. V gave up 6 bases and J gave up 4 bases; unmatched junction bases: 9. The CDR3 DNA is TGTGCCAGCTCCCCGACAGGGAACGAATACGAGCAGTACTTC. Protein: CASSPTGNEYEQYF.

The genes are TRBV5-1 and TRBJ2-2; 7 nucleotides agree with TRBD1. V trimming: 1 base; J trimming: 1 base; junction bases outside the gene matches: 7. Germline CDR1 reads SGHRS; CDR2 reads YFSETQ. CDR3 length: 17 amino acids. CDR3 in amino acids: CASSLSPRTGNTGELFF. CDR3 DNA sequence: TGCGCCAGCAGCTTGTCACCCCGGACAGGGAACACCGGGGAGCTGTTTTTT.

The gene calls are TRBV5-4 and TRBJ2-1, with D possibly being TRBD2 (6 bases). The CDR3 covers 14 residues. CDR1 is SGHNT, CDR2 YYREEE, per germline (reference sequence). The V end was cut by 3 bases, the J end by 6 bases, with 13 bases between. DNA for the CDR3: TGTGCCAGCAGCTATCGGGAGCTCAGCAATGAGCAGTTCTTC. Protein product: CASSYRELSNEQFF.

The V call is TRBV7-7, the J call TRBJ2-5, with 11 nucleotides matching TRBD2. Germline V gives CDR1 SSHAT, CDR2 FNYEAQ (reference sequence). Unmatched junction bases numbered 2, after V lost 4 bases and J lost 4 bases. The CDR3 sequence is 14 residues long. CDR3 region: CASSSGTSGETQYF. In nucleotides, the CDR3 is TGTGCCAGCAGCTCCGGGACTAGCGGAGAGACCCAGTACTTC.

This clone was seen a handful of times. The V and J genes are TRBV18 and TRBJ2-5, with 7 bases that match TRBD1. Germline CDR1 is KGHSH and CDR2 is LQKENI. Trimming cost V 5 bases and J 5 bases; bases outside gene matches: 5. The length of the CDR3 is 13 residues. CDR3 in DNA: TGTGCCAGCTCAGTACAGGGGTTGGAGACCCAGTACTTC. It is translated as CASSVQGLETQYF.

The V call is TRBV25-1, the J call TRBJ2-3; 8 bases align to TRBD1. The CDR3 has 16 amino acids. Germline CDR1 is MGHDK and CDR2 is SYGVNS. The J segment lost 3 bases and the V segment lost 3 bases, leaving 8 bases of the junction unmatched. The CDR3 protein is CASSDSTGVLTDTQYF. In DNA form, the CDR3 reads TGTGCCAGCAGTGATTCGACAGGGGTCTTAACAGATACGCAGTATTTT.

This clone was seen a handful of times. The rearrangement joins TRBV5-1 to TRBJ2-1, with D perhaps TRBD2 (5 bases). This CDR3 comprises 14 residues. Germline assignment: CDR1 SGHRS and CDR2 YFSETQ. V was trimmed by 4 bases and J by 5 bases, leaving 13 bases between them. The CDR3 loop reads CASSPSSGHNEQFF. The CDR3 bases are TGCGCCAGCAGCCCCTCGAGCGGTCACAATGAGCAGTTCTTC.